These 27 T cell receptor beta chains came from one sample sequenced in a study of blood T cell repertoires in COVID-19. Sequencing was performed with immunoSEQ multiplex PCR; in TCRdb, only in-frame clones are kept and a portion is missing. The sample has 200,000 to 250,000 clones, more than 80% seen once; the top ten hold about 7.8%. The sequenced sample was peripheral blood. The origin of the receptors is a woman aged 80 or over with COVID-19, enrolled during active disease.

The chain carries TRBV4-1 and TRBJ2-1; 10 positions match TRBD2. With 0 bases clipped from V and 10 bases from J, the junction kept 6 bases outside the gene matches. This CDR3 is 15 amino acids long. CDR1 MGHRA and CDR2 YSYEKL come from the germline V gene. The CDR3 DNA sequence: TGCGCCAGCAGCCAAGACGGGACTAGCGTACGGGAGCAGTTCTTC. Its translation is CASSQDGTSVREQFF.

The V gene is TRBV24-1, the J gene TRBJ2-7; 8 nucleotides match TRBD2. The CDR3 is made up of 11 amino acids. CDR1 is KGHDR and CDR2 is SFDVKD in the germline V gene. Trimming removed 10 bases from V and 2 bases from J; junction bases left unmatched: 0. The CDR3 spells CATAGAYEQYF. For the CDR3, the DNA is TGTGCCACAGCGGGGGCCTACGAGCAGTACTTC.

This chain connects TRBV5-8 to TRBJ1-4; tentatively, D is TRBD1 (6 bases). The CDR3 loop spans 14 amino acids. From germline, CDR1 is SGHTS and CDR2 YDEGEE. V lost 3 bases, J lost 8 bases, and 14 bases lay in between. The chain's CDR3 is CASSWTVAREKLFF. As DNA, the CDR3 is TGTGCCAGCAGCTGGACAGTGGCAAGAGAAAAACTGTTTTTT.

The genes are TRBV19 and TRBJ1-1; the D is unclear. V lost 6 bases and J 4 bases, leaving 12 bases between the germline ends. This CDR3 has 13 residues. Germline-derived CDR1 and CDR2 are LNHDA and SQIVND (reference sequence). The DNA of the CDR3 is TGTGCCAGTAGCGATACACCTCTCACTGAAGCTTTCTTT. Protein: CASSDTPLTEAFF.

The rearrangement uses TRBV5-1 and TRBJ1-5, with 10 nucleotides matching TRBD1. The CDR3 is 15 amino acids. Germline trimming cut 3 bases from V and 7 bases from J; bases unmatched to any gene: 7. Germline CDR1 reads SGHRS; CDR2 reads YFSETQ. The CDR3 DNA sequence: TGCGCCAGCAGCTCGACCGGGGACAGGGGACAGCCCCAGCATTTT. Protein: CASSSTGDRGQPQHF.

The V and J genes are TRBV7-2 and TRBJ1-2, with 7 positions matching TRBD1. V dropped 1 base and J dropped 7; count of bases not matched to a gene: 6. The CDR3 is made up of 14 amino acids. Germline V CDR1 and CDR2: SGHTA, FQGNSA. The CDR3, as DNA: TGTGCCAGCAGCTTAGTGGTCCAGGGGGGTGGCTACACCTTC. This sequence encodes CASSLVVQGGGYTF.

The V and J genes are TRBV10-3 and TRBJ2-1; 12 bases are a match to TRBD2. Germline trimming cut 6 bases from V and 9 bases from J; bases unmatched to any gene: 6. Germline V gene sequence: CDR1 ENHRY, CDR2 SYGVKD. This CDR3 comprises 14 residues. CDR3 residues: CAISPSGRAGEQFF. The CDR3 DNA is TGTGCCATCAGCCCTAGCGGGAGGGCCGGTGAGCAGTTCTTC.

The V call is TRBV28, the J call TRBJ2-7; 7 bases match TRBD2. V shed 5 bases, J shed 2 bases, and the junction held 12 bases outside the gene matches. This CDR3 contains 16 residues. Germline V lookup: CDR1 MDHEN, CDR2 SYDVKM. This CDR3 reads CASSPRGGKGTYEQYF. The CDR3 coding sequence is TGTGCCAGCAGTCCCCGGGGAGGGAAAGGGACCTACGAGCAGTACTTC.

The gene calls are TRBV20-1 and TRBJ2-1; 7 nucleotides align to TRBD1. The germline gives CDR1 DFQATT, CDR2 SNEGSKA (reference sequence). The CDR3 extends over 11 amino acids. V shed 2 bases and J 12 bases; nucleotides not matched to a gene: 4. The DNA for the CDR3 is TGCAGTGCTAGACCCCACAGGGGGCAGTTCTTC. Protein sequence: CSARPHRGQFF.

The CDR3 DNA is TGTGCCAGCAGCCCAGCGACAGGGATCGTAACCTTC. Translated, it gives CASSPATGIVTF. The chain joins TRBV9 to TRBJ1-2, with TRBD1 identical over 7 bases. This CDR3 contains 12 residues. V lost 4 bases to trimming and J lost 14 bases; unmatched junction nucleotides: 11. Per the germline V gene, CDR1 is SGDLS and CDR2 is YYNGEE.

The chain employs TRBV5-1 and TRBJ2-3; possibly TRBD2 for D (7 bases). Between the trimmed V and J ends, which lost 7 bases and 3 bases, there was a span of 12 bases. Per the germline V gene, CDR1 is SGHRS and CDR2 is YFSETQ. This CDR3 is built from 13 residues. CDR3 DNA sequence: TGCGCCAGCGGAGAGGGGGGGACAGATACGCAGTATTTT. Translating gives CASGEGGTDTQYF.

This clone has just a few counts. The chain links TRBV2 to TRBJ1-4; D remains unclear. The CDR3 contains 14 residues. CDR1 is SNHLY and CDR2 is FYNNEI in the germline V gene. V was clipped by 6 bases and J by 4 bases, with 12 bases between them. The CDR3 sequence is CASRADGGNEKLFF. CDR3 DNA: TGTGCCAGCAGAGCGGACGGCGGTAATGAAAAACTGTTTTTT.

The rearrangement uses TRBV28 and TRBJ1-3, with D unresolved. This CDR3 comprises 14 residues. The germline V and J ends were trimmed by 3 bases and 2 bases, with 8 bases remaining between them. From germline, CDR1 is MDHEN and CDR2 SYDVKM. CDR3 bases: TGTGCCAGCAGTTTTCCTAAAACTGGAAACACCATATATTTT. Amino acids: CASSFPKTGNTIYF.

This sequence joins TRBV5-5 and TRBJ1-5; D not certain. With 2 bases removed from V and 10 bases from J, the gap between germline ends came to 19 bases. CDR1 and CDR2 from the germline V gene are SGHKS and YYEKEE (reference sequence). The CDR3 runs 15 residues. As DNA, the CDR3 is TGTGCCAGCAGCTTCGGTGCGGGCCTGGGTGGTCCCCAGCATTTT. Translation gives CASSFGAGLGGPQHF.

J is TRBJ1-2 and V is TRBV24-1; 9 bases agree with TRBD1. Germline assignment: CDR1 KGHDR and CDR2 SFDVKD. The CDR3 length is 15 residues. Losses at the gene ends were 3 bases for V and 7 bases for J; bases not matched to a gene: 8. DNA for the CDR3: TGTGCCACCAGTGATGCCGGGACAGGGCCTGTTGGCTACACCTTC. Its translation is CATSDAGTGPVGYTF.

The chain has TRBV28 and TRBJ1-1; no clear D gene. The CDR3 spans 16 residues. V dropped 3 bases and J dropped 1 base, with 15 bases sitting between them. Germline CDR1 MDHEN, CDR2 SYDVKM. The CDR3 nucleotides are TGTGCCAGCAGTTTGTGGAGTGGCAGCTCGAACACTGAAGCTTTCTTT. Its protein is CASSLWSGSSNTEAFF.

The V gene is TRBV5-1, the J gene TRBJ2-3; D gene unclear. Germline V lookup: CDR1 SGHRS, CDR2 YFSETQ. The CDR3 is 14 residues long. Trimming pared 3 bases from V and 3 bases from J, leaving 11 bases between. The CDR3 coding sequence is TGCGCCAGCAGCTGGAGCTCCGAAACAGATACGCAGTATTTT. As protein: CASSWSSETDTQYF.

The chain uses TRBV6-1 and TRBJ2-6; the D gene is possibly TRBD1 (6 bases). Germline CDR1 MNHNS, CDR2 SASEGT. V lost 2 bases, J lost 7 bases, and 15 bases lay in between. The CDR3 extends over 16 amino acids. CDR3 in DNA: TGTGCCAGCAGTGAACCCTACAGGGATGGAGCCAACGTCCTGACTTTC. This gives the protein CASSEPYRDGANVLTF.

V and J are TRBV5-1 and TRBJ2-7, with 9 bases fitting TRBD2. The CDR3 has 15 amino acids. Germline CDR1 is SGHRS and CDR2 is YFSETQ. J was trimmed by 5 bases and V by 4 bases; bases with no gene match: 10. As DNA, the CDR3 is TGCGCCAGCAGCCCCTACGGCGGGAGGGCCGACGAGCAGTACTTC. It yields the protein CASSPYGGRADEQYF.

This clone was seen once. CDR3 nucleotide sequence: TGTGCCAGCAGCCGGTCCCAGGGGCCAGAAGCTTTCTTT. Protein: CASSRSQGPEAFF. The V call is TRBV9, the J call TRBJ1-1; maybe TRBD1 (6 bases). The V gene's germline CDR1 is SGDLS and CDR2 YYNGEE. This CDR3 region has 13 residues. V lost 4 bases and J lost 8, with 15 bases in between. The full variable domain, in which reference TRBV9 and TRBJ1-1 provide the parts outside the CDR3, is DSGVTQTPKHLITATGQRVTLRCSPRSGDLSVYWYQQSLDQGLQFLIQYYNGEERAKGNILERFSAQQFPDLHSELNLSSLELGDSALYFCASSRSQGPEAFFGQGTRLTVV.

J is TRBJ1-1 and V is TRBV18; D is undetermined. The germline V and J ends were trimmed by 5 bases and 1 base, with 8 bases remaining between them. CDR3 length: 13 residues. Germline V gene lookup returns CDR1 KGHSH and CDR2 LQKENI. The CDR3 reads CASSMSENTEAFF. For the CDR3, the DNA is TGTGCCAGCTCAATGAGCGAGAACACTGAAGCTTTCTTT. Full variable domain (outside the CDR3, taken from reference TRBV18 and TRBJ1-1): NAGVMQNPRHLVRRRGQEARLRCSPMKGHSHVYWYRQLPEEGLKFMVYLQKENIIDESGMPKERFSAEFPKEGPSILRIQQVVRGDSAAYFCASSMSENTEAFFGQGTRLTVV.

The chain has TRBV5-5 and TRBJ1-2; the D is unclear. CDR3 length equals 14 residues. V lost 0 bases to trimming and J lost 1 base, with 7 bases between them. The V gene's germline CDR1 is SGHKS and CDR2 YYEKEE (reference sequence). CDR3 sequence reads: CASSLDNLNYGYTF. The DNA for the CDR3 is TGTGCCAGCAGCTTGGACAACCTTAACTATGGCTACACCTTC.

The rearrangement links TRBV20-1 to TRBJ1-2; no firm D call. The germline CDR1 and CDR2 sequences are DFQATT and SNEGSKA (reference sequence). CDR3 length: 12 amino acids. Trimming removed 3 bases from V and 0 bases from J, with 5 bases in between. In DNA form, the CDR3 reads TGCAGTGCTAGTACAGCTAACTATGGCTACACCTTC. Translation: CSASTANYGYTF.

The genes are TRBV2 and TRBJ1-1; D unresolved. CDR1 is SNHLY, CDR2 FYNNEI, per germline. The CDR3 contains 12 residues. V lost 5 bases, J lost 6 bases, and 10 bases lay in between. The CDR3 is CASSSGFPEAFF. The CDR3 bases are TGTGCCAGCAGTAGCGGATTTCCTGAAGCTTTCTTT.

V and J are TRBV28 and TRBJ2-1, with D maybe TRBD1 (6 bases). V was clipped by 10 bases and J by 2 bases, with 12 bases between them. The length of the CDR3 is 13 residues. Germline V gene data show CDR1 as MDHEN and CDR2 as SYDVKM. CDR3 residues: CATTGTPYNEQFF. DNA of the CDR3: TGTGCCACCACAGGGACCCCCTACAATGAGCAGTTCTTC.

V usage is TRBV18 and J usage is TRBJ2-7; tentative D call: TRBD1 (6 bases). Trimming removed 3 bases from V and 1 base from J, with 7 bases in between. The germline V gene has CDR1 KGHSH and CDR2 LQKENI. The CDR3 is 13 amino acids. The CDR3 nucleotides read TGTGCCAGCTCACCGACAGGTTCCTACGAGCAGTACTTC. Protein sequence: CASSPTGSYEQYF.

This clone was counted once. This chain connects TRBV19 to TRBJ1-2; 8 bases map to TRBD1. The V gene's germline CDR1 is LNHDA and CDR2 SQIVND (reference sequence). This CDR3 contains 13 residues. V lost 6 bases to trimming and J lost 12 bases; unmatched junction nucleotides: 12. The CDR3 is CASRRTLDRENTF. The CDR3 DNA sequence: TGTGCCAGTAGGCGTACCCTGGACAGGGAAAACACCTTC.